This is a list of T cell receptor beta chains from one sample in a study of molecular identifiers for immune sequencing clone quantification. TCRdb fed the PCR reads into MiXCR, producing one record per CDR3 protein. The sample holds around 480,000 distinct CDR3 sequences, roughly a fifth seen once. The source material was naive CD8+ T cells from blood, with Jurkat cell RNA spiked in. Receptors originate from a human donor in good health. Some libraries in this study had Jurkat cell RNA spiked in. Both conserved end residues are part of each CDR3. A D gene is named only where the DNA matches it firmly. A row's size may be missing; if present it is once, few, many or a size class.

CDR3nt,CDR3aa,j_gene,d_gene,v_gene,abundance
TGTGCCAGCAGCATAGACAGGGGCCCCTACGAGCAGTACTTC,CASSIDRGPYEQYF,TRBJ2-7,TRBD1,TRBV7-3,.
TGTGCCAGCACCTCTCTCCGAGACGCGGAAAGCACAGATACGCAGTATTTT,CASTSLRDAESTDTQYF,TRBJ2-3,.,TRBV11-2,.
TGTGCCAGCAGCGCAGAAGACCTAGCCAAAAACATTCAGTACTTC,CASSAEDLAKNIQYF,TRBJ2-4,.,TRBV21-1,many
TGTGCCAGCGAGAAACAGGGGGCTGTCTACGAGCAGTACTTC,CASEKQGAVYEQYF,TRBJ2-7,TRBD1,TRBV7-9,.
TGTGCCAGCAGCCAGGACAGGAGGAATCAGCCCCAGCATTTT,CASSQDRRNQPQHF,TRBJ1-5,TRBD1,TRBV11-2,.
TGTGCCAGCCCCACCGGGGGGAGCACCGGGGAGCTGTTTTTT,CASPTGGSTGELFF,TRBJ2-2,TRBD2,TRBV11-2,.
TGTGCCAGCAGCTTAGAACTAGCGGATATCACAGATACGCAGTATTTT,CASSLELADITDTQYF,TRBJ2-3,TRBD2,TRBV7-8,many
TGTGCCAGCAGCTTAGGAGTTTCCGAGCAGTACTTC,CASSLGVSEQYF,TRBJ2-7,.,TRBV11-2,many
TGCGCCAGCAGTGAGTCGATATCACTGCAAGAGACCCAGTACTTC,CASSESISLQETQYF,TRBJ2-5,.,TRBV10-2,many
TGTGCCAGCAGTTTGAGTCCGGGACAGGGTAGGTCCGAGCAGTACTTC,CASSLSPGQGRSEQYF,TRBJ2-7,TRBD1,TRBV28,few